The 14 T cell receptor beta chains listed next were all sequenced from one sample in a study of shared clonotypes between healthy human individuals. Positive CCR7 selection of CD45RO-negative cells yielded the naive CD8 cells, and terminally differentiated effector memory CD45RA+ cells were excluded. Some clones are missing from TCRdb's copy, which holds only in-frame ones; the method was immunoSEQ multiplex PCR. The sample lists 1.5 million to 2.5 million clones, about 95% seen once, with roughly 1% in the top ten. Sequences were obtained from naive CD8+ T cells sorted from blood. These receptors were taken from a man aged 18 to 29 in good health.

The chain carries TRBV5-6 and TRBJ2-5, with TRBD1 matching over 7 bases. The germline V gene has CDR1 SGHDT and CDR2 YYEEEE. V lost 5 bases and J lost 5; bases outside the gene matches: 15. The length of the CDR3 is 16 residues. CDR3 region: CASRGSHRGIWETQYF. The CDR3 nucleotides are TGTGCCAGCAGAGGATCGCACAGGGGAATTTGGGAGACCCAGTACTTC.

The chain joins TRBV11-2 to TRBJ1-2, with D hard to call. CDR1 and CDR2 from the germline V gene are SGHAT and FQNNGV. Trimming removed 1 base from V and 3 bases from J, with 15 bases in between. This CDR3 region has 16 residues. For the CDR3, the DNA is TGTGCCAGCAGCTTAGGTTCGAGGGCCCGGTACTATGGCTACACCTTC. This gives the protein CASSLGSRARYYGYTF.

This clone appeared a single time. V is TRBV19 and J is TRBJ2-7, with D perhaps matching TRBD2 (6 bases). V was pared by 5 bases and J by 0 bases, with 11 bases between. Germline V lookup: CDR1 LNHDA, CDR2 SQIVND (reference sequence). CDR3 length equals 14 residues. CDR3 loop: CASSVAVSSYEQYF. The CDR3 coding sequence is TGTGCCAGTAGTGTAGCGGTGAGCTCCTACGAGCAGTACTTC.

The chain recombines TRBV9 with TRBJ2-6; TRBD2 is a possible D gene (5 bases). Deletions cut 3 bases from V and 2 bases from J, with 12 bases between. The CDR3 consists of 16 residues. Germline assignment: CDR1 SGDLS and CDR2 YYNGEE. This CDR3 reads CASSEPEGTGANVLTF. As DNA, the CDR3 is TGTGCCAGCAGCGAGCCTGAGGGTACTGGGGCCAACGTCCTGACTTTC.

The J gene is TRBJ2-5, the V gene TRBV5-8, with 7 bases matching TRBD1. CDR1 SGHTS and CDR2 YDEGEE come from the germline V gene. V lost 4 bases, J lost 1 base, and 10 bases stayed unmatched. This CDR3 is built from 16 residues. Here the CDR3 DNA reads TGTGCCAGCAGCCTCGGGACAGCAACTAGCCAAGAGACCCAGTACTTC. As protein: CASSLGTATSQETQYF.

The J gene is TRBJ1-4, the V gene TRBV2; D perhaps matches TRBD1 (5 bases). V was pared by 5 bases and J by 1 base, with 8 bases between. The CDR3 extends over 14 amino acids. Germline values: CDR1 SNHLY, CDR2 FYNNEI. CDR3 protein: CASSTGQTNEKLFF. CDR3 bases: TGTGCCAGCAGTACAGGTCAAACTAATGAAAAACTGTTTTTT.

The chain joins TRBV6-1 to TRBJ1-1, with unresolved D. V lost 1 base, J lost 5 bases, and 14 bases lay in between. Germline-derived CDR1 and CDR2 are MNHNS and SASEGT. The CDR3 extends over 15 amino acids. The CDR3 loop is CASSEGRIGGTEAFF. The CDR3 DNA reads TGTGCCAGCAGTGAAGGGAGGATAGGAGGGACTGAAGCTTTCTTT.

The chain recombines TRBV10-1 with TRBJ1-4; D perhaps matches TRBD1 (5 bases). V lost 3 bases to trimming and J lost 5 bases, with 10 bases between them. This CDR3 has 14 residues. Germline CDR1 and CDR2: WNHNN and SYGVQD (reference sequence). CDR3 coding DNA: TGCGCCAGCAGTGATTCGGGACCGAATGAAAAACTGTTTTTT. Its protein is CASSDSGPNEKLFF.

V and J are TRBV4-1 and TRBJ2-3; D remains unclear. Deletions cut 5 bases from V and 2 bases from J, with 8 bases between. The CDR3 is 13 amino acids. Germline CDR1 and CDR2: MGHRA and YSYEKL. CDR3 region: CASSIRITDTQYF. DNA for the CDR3: TGCGCCAGCAGCATCCGAATCACAGATACGCAGTATTTT.

The CDR3 nucleotides read TGTGCCAGCAGCTTCTTGGGGGCTGGGGCCAACGTCCTGACTTTC. The encoded protein is CASSFLGAGANVLTF. The genes are TRBV7-9 and TRBJ2-6, with D perhaps TRBD1 or TRBD2 (5 bases each). With 3 bases removed from V and 2 bases from J, the gap between germline ends came to 8 bases. From germline, CDR1 is SEHNR and CDR2 FQNEAQ (reference sequence). The CDR3 sequence is 15 residues long.

The chain links TRBV28 to TRBJ2-7; 9 bases line up with TRBD2. The CDR3 consists of 14 residues. V gave up 10 bases and J gave up 3 bases; unmatched junction bases: 10. The V gene's germline CDR1 is MDHEN and CDR2 SYDVKM. The CDR3 sequence is CAISGAGGLYEQYF. The CDR3 region has the DNA TGTGCCATCTCCGGAGCGGGGGGACTCTACGAGCAGTACTTC.

V and J are TRBV7-5 and TRBJ2-5. TRBV7-5 is a pseudogene. There are 12 residues in the CDR3. CDR3 loop: CARSLQVETQYF. In nucleotides, the CDR3 is TGTGCCAGAAGCCTGCAAGTGGAGACCCAGTACTTC.

This rearrangement joins TRBV29-1 to TRBJ1-1; D might be TRBD1 (5 bases). CDR3 length: 13 amino acids. In germline, CDR1 is SQVTM, CDR2 ANQGSEA. Trimming removed 1 base at V and 6 bases at J, with 12 bases between. The CDR3: CSVEVGGSAEAFF. The CDR3 nucleotides are TGCAGCGTTGAAGTCGGGGGGAGTGCTGAAGCTTTCTTT.

The chain couples TRBV2 to TRBJ1-5; D ambiguous. CDR1 is SNHLY and CDR2 is FYNNEI in the germline V gene. The V end lost 3 bases, the J end lost 2 bases, and 14 bases lay between the germline ends. This CDR3 spans 16 amino acids. In nucleotides, the CDR3 is TGTGCCAGCAGTGACGTAGGACTTTCGGGCAATCAGCCCCAGCATTTT. Its translation: CASSDVGLSGNQPQHF.